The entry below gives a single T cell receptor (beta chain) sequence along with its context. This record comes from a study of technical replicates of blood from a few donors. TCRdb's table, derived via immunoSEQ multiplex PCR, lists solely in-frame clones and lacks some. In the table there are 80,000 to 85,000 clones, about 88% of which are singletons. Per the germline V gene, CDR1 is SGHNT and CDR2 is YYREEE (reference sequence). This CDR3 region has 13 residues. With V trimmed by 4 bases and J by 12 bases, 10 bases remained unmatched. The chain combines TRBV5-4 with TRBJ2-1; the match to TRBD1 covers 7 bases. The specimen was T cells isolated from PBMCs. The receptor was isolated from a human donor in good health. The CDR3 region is CASSGRQGRVQFF. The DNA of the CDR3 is TGTGCCAGCAGCGGACGACAGGGCCGGGTGCAGTTCTTC.